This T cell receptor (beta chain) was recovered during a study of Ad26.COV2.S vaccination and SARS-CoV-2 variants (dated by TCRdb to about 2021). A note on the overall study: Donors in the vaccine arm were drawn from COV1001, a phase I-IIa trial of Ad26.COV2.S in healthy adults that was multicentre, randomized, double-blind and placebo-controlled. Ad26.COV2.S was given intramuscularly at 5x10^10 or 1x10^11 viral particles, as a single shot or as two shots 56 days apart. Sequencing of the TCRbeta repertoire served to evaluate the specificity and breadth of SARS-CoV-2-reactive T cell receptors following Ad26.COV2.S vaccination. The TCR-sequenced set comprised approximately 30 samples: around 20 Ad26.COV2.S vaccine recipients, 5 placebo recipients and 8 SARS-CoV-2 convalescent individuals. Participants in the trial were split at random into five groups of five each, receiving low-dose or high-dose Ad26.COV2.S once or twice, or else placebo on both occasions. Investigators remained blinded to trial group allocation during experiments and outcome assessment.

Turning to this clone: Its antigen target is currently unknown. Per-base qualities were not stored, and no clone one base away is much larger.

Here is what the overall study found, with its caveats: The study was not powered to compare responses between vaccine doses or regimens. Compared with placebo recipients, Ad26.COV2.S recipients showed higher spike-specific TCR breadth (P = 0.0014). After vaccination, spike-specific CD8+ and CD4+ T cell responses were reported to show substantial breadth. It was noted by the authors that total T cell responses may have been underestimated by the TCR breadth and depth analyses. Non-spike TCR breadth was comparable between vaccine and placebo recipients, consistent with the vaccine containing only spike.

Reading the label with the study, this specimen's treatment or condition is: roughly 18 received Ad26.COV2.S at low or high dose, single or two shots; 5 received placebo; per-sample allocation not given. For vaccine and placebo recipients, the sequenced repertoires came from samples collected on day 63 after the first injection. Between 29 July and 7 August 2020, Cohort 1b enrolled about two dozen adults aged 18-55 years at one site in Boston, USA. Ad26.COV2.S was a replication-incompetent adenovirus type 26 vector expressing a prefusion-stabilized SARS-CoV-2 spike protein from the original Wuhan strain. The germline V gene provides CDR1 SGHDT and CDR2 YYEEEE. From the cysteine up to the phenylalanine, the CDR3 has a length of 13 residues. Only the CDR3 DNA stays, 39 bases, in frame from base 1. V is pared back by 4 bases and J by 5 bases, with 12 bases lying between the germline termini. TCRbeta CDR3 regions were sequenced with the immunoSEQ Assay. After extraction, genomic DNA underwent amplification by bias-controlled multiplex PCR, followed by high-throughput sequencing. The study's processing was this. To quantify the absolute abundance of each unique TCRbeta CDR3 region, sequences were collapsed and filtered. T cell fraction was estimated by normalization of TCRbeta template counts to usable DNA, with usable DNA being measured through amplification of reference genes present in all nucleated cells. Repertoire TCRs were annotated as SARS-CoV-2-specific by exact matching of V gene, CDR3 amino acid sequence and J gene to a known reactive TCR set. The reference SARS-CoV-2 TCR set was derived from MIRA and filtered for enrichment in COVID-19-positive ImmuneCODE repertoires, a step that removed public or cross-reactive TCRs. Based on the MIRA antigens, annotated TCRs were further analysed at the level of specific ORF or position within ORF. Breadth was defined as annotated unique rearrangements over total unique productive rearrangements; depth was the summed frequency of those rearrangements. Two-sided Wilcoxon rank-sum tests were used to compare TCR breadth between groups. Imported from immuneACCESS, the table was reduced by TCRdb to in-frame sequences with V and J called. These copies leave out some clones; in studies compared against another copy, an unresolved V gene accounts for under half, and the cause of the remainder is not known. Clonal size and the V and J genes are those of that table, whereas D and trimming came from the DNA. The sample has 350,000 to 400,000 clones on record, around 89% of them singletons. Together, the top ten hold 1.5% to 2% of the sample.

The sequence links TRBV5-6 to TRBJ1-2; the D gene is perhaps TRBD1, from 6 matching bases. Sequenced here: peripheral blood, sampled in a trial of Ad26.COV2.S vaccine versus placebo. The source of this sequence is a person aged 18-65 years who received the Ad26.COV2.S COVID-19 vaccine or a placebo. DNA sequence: TGTGCCAGCAGCCGACTACAGGGTTATGGCTACACCTTC. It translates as CASSRLQGYGYTF.